A single sample is the source of the 23 T cell receptor beta chains below, sequenced in a study of cytomegalovirus exposure and HLA in healthy donors. Amplification used 60 Vbeta primers and 13 Jbeta primers. The protocol was immunoSEQ multiplex PCR, while the TCRdb copy is restricted to in-frame clones and leaves out a portion. This table has approximately 120,000 clones, over 65% appearing once. What was sequenced was PBMCs. Receptor source: a female donor in good health and CMV-seronegative.

The rearrangement links TRBV30 to TRBJ1-3; no clear D. The CDR3 runs to 13 residues. From germline, CDR1 is GTSNPN and CDR2 SVGIG (reference sequence). V shed 5 bases and J shed 0 bases, with 8 bases lying between them. The CDR3 coding sequence is TGTGCCTGGCGACTTACCTCTGGAAACACCATATATTTT. Amino acid sequence: CAWRLTSGNTIYF.

The chain links TRBV18 to TRBJ1-1; TRBD1 might be the D (6 bases). V lost 3 bases and J 6 bases, leaving 14 bases between the germline ends. Per germline, CDR1 KGHSH and CDR2 LQKENI. The CDR3 runs 14 residues. The CDR3 protein is CASSPVGQLSEAFF. The CDR3 nucleotides read TGTGCCAGCTCACCTGTTGGACAGTTGTCTGAAGCTTTCTTT.

The chain employs TRBV4-1 and TRBJ2-7; D gene uncertain. The germline CDR1 and CDR2 sequences are MGHRA and YSYEKL. The CDR3 runs to 16 residues. Trimming left V 0 bases short and J 3 bases short, with 15 bases between. CDR3 region: CASSQDINRIYYEQYF. DNA for the CDR3: TGCGCCAGCAGCCAAGATATTAACAGAATATACTACGAGCAGTACTTC.

The V and J genes are TRBV7-9 and TRBJ2-5; D is possibly TRBD2 (6 bases). V was trimmed by 4 bases and J by 3 bases, leaving 18 bases between them. Germline CDR1 SEHNR, CDR2 FQNEAQ (reference sequence). The CDR3 has 16 residues. CDR3 amino acids: CASSSYIVAEKETQYF. In DNA form, the CDR3 reads TGTGCCAGCAGCTCCTACATAGTAGCGGAAAAAGAGACCCAGTACTTC.

This chain links TRBV28 with TRBJ2-1, with TRBD1 as a possible D gene (5 bases). CDR1 and CDR2 (germline): MDHEN, SYDVKM. V gave up 2 bases and J gave up 8 bases, with 19 bases separating them. The CDR3 is made up of 16 amino acids. The DNA for the CDR3 is TGTGCCAGCAGTTTACCTATCGACAGCCAGATCGATGAGCAGTTCTTC. It encodes CASSLPIDSQIDEQFF.

This clone has only one observation. CDR3 residues: CATVRSVNTEAFF. Here the CDR3 DNA reads TGTGCCACAGTACGAAGCGTGAACACTGAAGCTTTCTTT. The V and J genes are TRBV19 and TRBJ1-1; unclear D gene. CDR1 and CDR2 from the germline V gene are LNHDA and SQIVND (reference sequence). This CDR3 comprises 13 residues. Deletions cut 10 bases from V and 0 bases from J, with 12 bases between.

The chain employs TRBV30 and TRBJ2-3, with TRBD2 matching 15 bases. The J segment lost 8 bases and the V segment lost 0 bases, leaving 6 bases of the junction unmatched. CDR1 and CDR2 from the germline V gene are GTSNPN and SVGIG (reference sequence). This CDR3 contains 16 residues. CDR3 in amino acids: CAWSVGLAGGPFTQYF. As DNA, the CDR3 is TGTGCCTGGAGTGTAGGACTAGCGGGGGGGCCCTTTACGCAGTATTTT.

The chain employs TRBV19 and TRBJ1-1; D is possibly TRBD1 (5 bases). The germline V and J ends were trimmed by 4 bases and 4 bases, with 13 bases remaining between them. Germline V gene sequence: CDR1 LNHDA, CDR2 SQIVND (reference sequence). CDR3 length: 14 amino acids. For the CDR3, the DNA is TGTGCCAGTAGTAATCTGGGGCTTGGCACTGAAGCTTTCTTT. This sequence encodes CASSNLGLGTEAFF.

Here the CDR3 reads CAISESRGLSGNTIYF. The CDR3 DNA sequence: TGTGCCATCAGTGAGAGCAGGGGCCTCTCTGGAAACACCATATATTTT. The chain joins TRBV10-3 to TRBJ1-3, with a weak D call TRBD1 (6 bases). Germline CDR1 is ENHRY and CDR2 is SYGVKD. V was cut by 2 bases and J by 0 bases, with 11 bases left in between. The CDR3 is 16 residues long.

Points on this clone: The sample has other DNA sequences that encode this CDR3 too. The rearrangement uses TRBV11-2 and TRBJ2-7, with 10 positions matching TRBD1. The germline V gene has CDR1 SGHAT and CDR2 FQNNGV. Trimming removed 4 bases from V and 4 bases from J; junction bases left unmatched: 7. The CDR3 covers 15 residues. The CDR3 region is CASSSRDRGPYEQYF. CDR3 nucleotide sequence: TGTGCCAGCAGCTCCCGGGACAGGGGACCATACGAGCAGTACTTC.

The rearrangement uses TRBV27 and TRBJ1-1; D possibly corresponds to TRBD1 (5 bases). Germline CDR1 and CDR2: MNHEY and SMNVEV (reference sequence). V gave up 4 bases and J gave up 5 bases, with 11 bases separating them. The CDR3 has 13 amino acids. CDR3 DNA: TGTGCCAGCAGTTCCCCGGGACTTACTGAAGCTTTCTTT. This gives the protein CASSSPGLTEAFF.

This clone showed up just a few times. The CDR3 sequence: CASSFGGRYEQYF. The CDR3 DNA reads as TGTGCCAGCAGCTTCGGGGGGCGGTACGAGCAGTACTTC. The chain employs TRBV5-6 and TRBJ2-7, with D possibly matching TRBD2 (7 bases). Trimming shortened V by 2 bases and J by 4 bases, and 10 bases separated the two germline ends. CDR1 and CDR2 from the germline V gene are SGHDT and YYEEEE. The CDR3 consists of 13 residues.

This clone has just a few counts. The chain employs TRBV4-2 and TRBJ2-1; TRBD2 aligns across 9 bases. With 0 bases clipped from V and 4 bases from J, the junction kept 10 bases outside the gene matches. Germline values: CDR1 LGHNA, CDR2 YNFKEQ. CDR3 size: 18 residues. CDR3 region: CASSQDVWAGGTYNEQFF. The CDR3 DNA reads TGTGCCAGCAGCCAAGACGTTTGGGCGGGGGGGACATACAATGAGCAGTTCTTC.

Only a few counts were recorded for this clone. The chain employs TRBV7-9 and TRBJ1-5; a weak D match, TRBD1 (5 bases). The V and J ends lost 5 bases and 0 bases respectively, with 11 bases between them. This CDR3 is built from 15 residues. CDR1 and CDR2 (germline): SEHNR, FQNEAQ (reference sequence). As DNA, the CDR3 is TGTGCCAGCAGCGCGGACAACCTTAGCAATCAGCCCCAGCATTTT. Protein sequence: CASSADNLSNQPQHF.

The rearrangement links TRBV7-8 to TRBJ1-5, with D perhaps matching TRBD1 (5 bases). Trimming took 5 bases from V and 6 from J, leaving 17 bases between them. The CDR3 loop spans 15 amino acids. Germline V CDR1 and CDR2: SGHVS, FQNEAQ. Written as DNA, the CDR3 is TGTGCCAGCAGCCCCAATGTGGGGCGCGGTCAGCCCCAGCATTTT. It specifies CASSPNVGRGQPQHF.

The chain recombines TRBV27 with TRBJ1-6; the match to TRBD1 covers 8 bases. The CDR3 runs 15 residues. V lost 3 bases and J lost 8; bases outside the gene matches: 6. Germline values: CDR1 MNHEY, CDR2 SMNVEV (reference sequence). CDR3 residues: CASSFRETGDSPLHF. The CDR3 DNA is TGTGCCAGCAGTTTCCGTGAGACAGGGGATTCACCCCTCCACTTT.

The rearrangement uses TRBV14 and TRBJ2-7; D is unclear. Germline-derived CDR1 and CDR2 are SGHDN and FVKESK. The length of the CDR3 is 11 residues. V gave up 5 bases and J gave up 1 base, with 3 bases separating them. This chain's CDR3 is CASSVSYEQYF. In nucleotides, the CDR3 is TGTGCCAGCAGCGTATCCTACGAGCAGTACTTC.

The rearrangement links TRBV5-8 to TRBJ1-5; TRBD1 matches 9 bases. CDR3 length: 17 amino acids. From germline, CDR1 is SGHTS and CDR2 YDEGEE. Germline trimming cut 0 bases from V and 1 base from J; bases unmatched to any gene: 5. The CDR3 is CASSLDRGRSSNQPQHF. The CDR3 DNA is TGTGCCAGCAGCTTGGACAGGGGGCGGTCGAGCAATCAGCCCCAGCATTTT.

V is TRBV27 and J is TRBJ2-2; D possibly corresponds to TRBD2 (5 bases). The germline gives CDR1 MNHEY, CDR2 SMNVEV (reference sequence). V lost 1 base, J lost 0 bases, and 9 bases lay in between. This CDR3 is built from 16 residues. CDR3 region: CASSLWRNTNTGELFF. CDR3 in DNA: TGTGCCAGCAGTTTATGGAGGAACACGAACACCGGGGAGCTGTTTTTT.

V usage is TRBV21-1 and J usage is TRBJ1-2. TRBV21-1 is annotated as a pseudogene. This CDR3 contains 14 residues. DNA of the CDR3: TGTGCCAGCAGCCTCGTCGCGGCGAACTATGGCTACACCTTC. Its translation is CASSLVAANYGYTF.

The rearrangement uses TRBV10-3 and TRBJ1-5; TRBD1 is a possible D gene (6 bases). The ends were cut back, 6 bases at V and 0 bases at J, with 15 bases in the middle. This CDR3 comprises 16 residues. Germline-derived CDR1 and CDR2 are ENHRY and SYGVKD. CDR3 residues: CAISEDSLLSNQPQHF. In DNA form, the CDR3 reads TGTGCCATCAGCGAGGACAGCTTACTTAGCAATCAGCCCCAGCATTTT.

The J gene is TRBJ2-1, the V gene TRBV6-1; 8 nucleotides line up with TRBD2. V lost 2 bases, J lost 13 bases, and 13 bases stayed unmatched. The V gene's germline CDR1 is MNHNS and CDR2 SASEGT. The CDR3 contains 15 residues. Here the CDR3 reads CASSENSDTSGRQFF. The CDR3 nucleotides read TGTGCCAGCAGTGAAAACAGCGATACTAGCGGCAGACAGTTCTTC.

The chain has TRBV29-1 and TRBJ2-2, with a possible D match to TRBD2 (6 bases). The germline V gene encodes CDR1 SQVTM and CDR2 ANQGSEA. CDR3 length equals 14 residues. V lost 6 bases to trimming and J lost 0 bases, with 11 bases between them. CDR3 nucleotides: TGCAGCGTCGGTTCGGGGGCGAACACCGGGGAGCTGTTTTTT. The encoded protein is CSVGSGANTGELFF.